Here is one T cell receptor beta chain with its context. Recovered status applied to Cohort 3 donors who had two consecutive negative PCRs. It also applied to those with clearance or with symptom resolution. This sample was taken from a study of blood T cell repertoires in COVID-19. Study-level background: Whether acute or convalescent, the COVID-19 samples came from the United States, Italy and Spain. T cells, B-cell-depleted T cells, or PBMCs supplied cDNA or gDNA.

The V gene lost 4 bases and the J gene lost 7 bases, with 11 bases spanning the gap. Germline V gives CDR1 SGHDT, CDR2 YYEEEE. The CDR3 loop spans 12 amino acids. In the original analysis: Amplification of reference gene primers was used by the study to estimate nucleated cell counts. The table came from immunoSEQ multiplex PCR; TCRdb's copy has only in-frame clones and leaves some out. That table supplies the V and J calls and clone size; D and trimming were determined from the DNA. The repertoire holds hundreds of thousands of clones, with approximately 83% as singletons. Material: PBMCs or T cells enriched from blood (not recorded which). The chain has TRBV5-6 and TRBJ1-1; D not certain. The sequence derives from a man aged 30 to 45 who had recovered from COVID-19. The CDR3 sequence: CASSPYSREAFF. As DNA, the CDR3 is TGTGCCAGCAGCCCGTACAGCCGTGAAGCTTTCTTT.